Listed here are 5 T cell receptor beta chains from one sample, sequenced in a study of memory B cells and T cells in multiple sclerosis (dated by TCRdb to between 2018 and 2020). Autoproliferating (CFSEdim) and non-proliferating (CFSEhi) T cell fractions were sequenced separately after stimulus-free culture of CFSE-labeled PBMCs. In total, more than 45 million CFSE-labeled PBMCs were cultured without stimulus for under 8 days, after which replicate wells were pooled. Their antigen targets remain unknown. The library was made by the immunoSEQ multiplex PCR assay. TCRdb mirrors the immuneACCESS table, restricted to in-frame sequences. Some clones are absent from its copies; in checked studies, under half trace to an unresolved V gene, and the reason for the others is unknown. This sample lists around 12,000 clones; approximately 85% were detected once. 2.5% to 3.5% of the sample is in the top ten clones.

Sequenced input: PBMCs from blood kept in culture. These receptor sequences come from a human donor with multiple sclerosis.

The chain recombines TRBV27 with TRBJ2-7, with D maybe TRBD1 (6 bases). CDR1 is MNHEY and CDR2 is SMNVEV in the germline V gene (reference sequence). The CDR3 runs 13 residues. Trimming removed 2 bases at V and 3 bases at J, with 8 bases between. The CDR3 sequence: CASSLGQSYEQYF. The CDR3 nucleotides read TGTGCCAGCAGTTTAGGACAGAGCTACGAGCAGTACTTC.

This clone was recorded a few times. The junction shows a germline mismatch at one end, possibly a read error. The V call is TRBV6-1, the J call TRBJ1-2; D not resolved. This CDR3 spans 15 amino acids. The germline gives CDR1 MNHNS, CDR2 SASEGT. The DNA of the CDR3 is TGTGCCAGTAGTGGCGAACAAGTGCCGAACTCTGGCTACACCTTC. Translation: CASSGEQVPNSGYTF.

The CDR3 DNA follows: TGTGCCTGGAGTGTCGGACAGGGGGCGACTGAAGCTTTCTTT. Amino acids: CAWSVGQGATEAFF. The chain carries TRBV30 and TRBJ1-1, with 11 positions matching TRBD1. This CDR3 has 14 amino acids. V dropped 0 bases and J dropped 5; count of bases not matched to a gene: 2. Per the germline V gene, CDR1 is GTSNPN and CDR2 is SVGIG (reference sequence).

The V call is TRBV2, the J call TRBJ1-2; D gene unclear. Germline CDR1 is SNHLY and CDR2 is FYNNEI. The V gene lost 6 bases and the J gene lost 1 base, with 6 bases spanning the gap. The CDR3 totals 12 residues. The CDR3 reads CASRAVNYGYTF. The DNA of the CDR3 is TGTGCCAGCAGAGCTGTTAACTATGGCTACACCTTC.

The rearrangement uses TRBV5-1 and TRBJ2-1; D is undetermined. Germline loops: CDR1 SGHRS, CDR2 YFSETQ. V lost 1 base, J lost 8 bases, and 7 bases lay in between. The CDR3 is made up of 12 amino acids. In nucleotides, the CDR3 is TGCGCCAGCAGCTTGCCTGGGGATGAGCAGTTCTTC. Residues: CASSLPGDEQFF.